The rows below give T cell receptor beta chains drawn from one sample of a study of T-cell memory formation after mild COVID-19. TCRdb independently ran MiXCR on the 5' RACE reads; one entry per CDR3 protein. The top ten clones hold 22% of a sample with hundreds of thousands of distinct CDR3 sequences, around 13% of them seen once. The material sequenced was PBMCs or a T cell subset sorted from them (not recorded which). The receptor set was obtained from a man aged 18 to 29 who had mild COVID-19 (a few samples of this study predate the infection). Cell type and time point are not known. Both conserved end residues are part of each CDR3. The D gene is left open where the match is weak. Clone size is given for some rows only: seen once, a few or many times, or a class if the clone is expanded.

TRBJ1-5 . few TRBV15 TGTGCCACCAGCAGAGATTCCGTACGAAGTCAGCCCCAGCATTTT CATSRDSVRSQPQHF
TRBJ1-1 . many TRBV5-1 TGCGCCAGCTCTTCCAGGGTCAACACTGAAGCTTTCTTT CASSSRVNTEAFF
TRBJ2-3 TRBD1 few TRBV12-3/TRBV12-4 TGTGCCAGCAGGCATCCCAGCCACAGGGGTCCCACAGATACGCAGTATTTT CASRHPSHRGPTDTQYF
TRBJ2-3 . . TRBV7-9 TGTGCCAGCAGCTTGACGGAATCTCAGTATTTT CASSLTESQYF
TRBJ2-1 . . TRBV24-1 TGTGCCACCAGTGAATACACCGACAGCTACAATGAGCAGTTCTTC CATSEYTDSYNEQFF
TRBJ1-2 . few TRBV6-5 TGTGCCAGCCTTAGGGGCTACACCTTC CASLRGYTF
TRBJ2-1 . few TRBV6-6 TGTGCCAGCAGCTCGAATGGCGCTAATGAGCAGTTCTTC CASSSNGANEQFF
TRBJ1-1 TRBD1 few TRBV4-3 TGCGCCAGCAGCCAAGGGACAGGGGAAGGGTGGGGTGAAGCTTTCTTT CASSQGTGEGWGEAFF
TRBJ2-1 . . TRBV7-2 TGTGCCAGCAGCTTATTCCCGAACAATGAGCAGTTCTTC CASSLFPNNEQFF
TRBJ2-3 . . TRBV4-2 TGTGCCAGCAGCCAAGATCTTTTTACTAGCACCACAGATACGCAGTATTTT CASSQDLFTSTTDTQYF
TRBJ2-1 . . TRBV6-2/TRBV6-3 TGTGCCAGCAGGCCGCATACGGGACACGGGGCCTACAATGAGCAGTTCTTC CASRPHTGHGAYNEQFF
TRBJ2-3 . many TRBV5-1 TGCGCCAGCAGCTTGGAGCCGAACCGGGGCGGCACAGATACGCAGTATTTT CASSLEPNRGGTDTQYF
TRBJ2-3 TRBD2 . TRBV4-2 TGTGCCAGCAGCCCGGGGACTAGCGGGGTGACAGATACGCAGTATTTT CASSPGTSGVTDTQYF
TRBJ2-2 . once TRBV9 TGTGCCAGCAGCGAGGACTGGTCGGGGACCGGGGAGCTGTTTTTT CASSEDWSGTGELFF
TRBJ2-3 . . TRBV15 TGTGCCACCAGCAGAGTCGGGGTAGATACGCAGTATTTT CATSRVGVDTQYF
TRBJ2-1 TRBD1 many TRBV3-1 TGTGCCAGCAGCCCCGACAGGGCCCCCAATGAGCAGTTCTTC CASSPDRAPNEQFF